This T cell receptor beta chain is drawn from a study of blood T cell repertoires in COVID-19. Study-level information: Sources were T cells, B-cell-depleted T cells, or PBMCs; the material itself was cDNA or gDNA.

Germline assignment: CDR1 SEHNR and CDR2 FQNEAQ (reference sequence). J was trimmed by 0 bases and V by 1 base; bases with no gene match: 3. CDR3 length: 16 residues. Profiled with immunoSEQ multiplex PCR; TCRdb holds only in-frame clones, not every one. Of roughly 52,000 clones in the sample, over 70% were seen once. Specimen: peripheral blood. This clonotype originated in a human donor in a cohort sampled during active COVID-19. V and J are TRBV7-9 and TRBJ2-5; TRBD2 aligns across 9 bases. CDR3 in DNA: TGTGCCAGCAGCTTAGGAGTAGCGGGGGACCAAGAGACCCAGTACTTC. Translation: CASSLGVAGDQETQYF.